This T cell receptor (beta chain) came from a study of blood T cell repertoires in COVID-19. Germline CDR1 MDHEN, CDR2 SYDVKM. The CDR3 extends over 16 amino acids. V was clipped by 8 bases and J by 0 bases, with 17 bases between them. Authors' processing steps: Nucleated cell counts were estimated from reference gene primer amplification. Assay used: immunoSEQ multiplex PCR; TCRdb lists only in-frame clones, some missing. The DNA gave D and trimming, while V, J and clone size come from that table. The table includes about 100,000 clones, more than 85% detected once. Material: peripheral blood. The origin of this receptor is a human donor in a cohort sampled during active COVID-19. The chain employs TRBV28 and TRBJ2-1; D is perhaps TRBD2 (6 bases). CDR3 sequence (DNA): TGTGCCAGCTGGTCGGCTAGCGCGGCCTCCTACAATGAGCAGTTCTTC. This translates into CASWSASAASYNEQFF.